Included here is one T cell receptor beta chain sequence, with context. The CDR3 contains 12 residues. Germline loops: CDR1 MNHNS, CDR2 SASEGT. This record comes from a study of tumor-infiltrating lymphocytes in oesophageal squamous cell carcinoma. TCRdb used MiXCR to reprocess the PCR reads, holding one entry per CDR3 protein. The sample carries 9,000 to 13,000 distinct CDR3 sequences, 55% recorded once. The gene calls are TRBV6-1 and TRBJ2-3; D gene uncertain. The end of the DNA aligns better with TRBJ2-5, so the J call may be wrong. Sequences were obtained from esophageal tumor tissue. This receptor was identified in a male donor with esophageal squamous cell carcinoma. The CDR3 protein is CASSPRSETQYF. Here the CDR3 DNA reads TGTGCCAGCAGTCCACGTTCGGAGACCCAGTACTTC.